This entry lists 9 T cell receptor beta chains sequenced from one sample in a study of T cell changes during pregnancy in multiple sclerosis. Assay: immunoSEQ multiplex PCR; the TCRdb copy retains only in-frame clones and omits some. The table lists roughly 120,000 clones, about 90% of them singletons. The specimen comprised peripheral blood, sampled in the third trimester of pregnancy. The receptors shown here come from a female donor with multiple sclerosis, enrolled in a pregnancy study.

The chain has TRBV5-4 and TRBJ1-2; no clear D. This CDR3 is built from 14 residues. V was shortened by 3 bases and J by 3 bases, with 12 bases between the two germline ends. CDR1 and CDR2 (germline): SGHNT, YYREEE (reference sequence). The chain's CDR3 is CASSSQLADYGYTF. The CDR3 DNA sequence: TGTGCCAGCAGCTCCCAATTGGCTGACTATGGCTACACCTTC.

This chain links TRBV5-1 with TRBJ2-2, with a possible D match to TRBD2 (5 bases). From germline, CDR1 is SGHRS and CDR2 YFSETQ. CDR3 length: 17 residues. The germline V and J ends were trimmed by 4 bases and 6 bases, with 22 bases remaining between them. The CDR3 loop reads CASSRASLAGGAGELFF. The DNA of the CDR3 is TGCGCCAGCAGCCGTGCGTCCCTGGCGGGTGGGGCCGGGGAGCTGTTTTTT.

DNA for the CDR3: TGTGCCAGCAGCCCTGGGCCCTCCGGAGGCATTCAGTACTTC. It is translated as CASSPGPSGGIQYF. The chain joins TRBV7-9 to TRBJ2-4, with D maybe TRBD2 (5 bases). The CDR3 runs to 14 residues. Looked up from germline, CDR1 is SEHNR and CDR2 is FQNEAQ (reference sequence). V gave up 5 bases and J gave up 9 bases, with 17 bases separating them. The whole variable domain, remainder taken from reference TRBV7-9 and TRBJ2-4, is DTGVSQNPRHKITKRGQNVTFRCDPISEHNRLYWYRQTLGQGPEFLTYFQNEAQLEKSRLLSDRFSAERPKGSFSTLEIQRTEQGDSAMYLCASSPGPSGGIQYFGAGTRLSVL.

The table lists this clone with a few counts. The chain combines TRBV5-5 with TRBJ1-5; a weak D match, TRBD1 (6 bases). V was shortened by 2 bases and J by 4 bases, with 13 bases between the two germline ends. Germline V gene sequence: CDR1 SGHKS, CDR2 YYEKEE (reference sequence). This CDR3 region has 15 residues. Here the CDR3 reads CASSLQGARNQPQHF. For the CDR3, the DNA is TGTGCCAGCAGCTTACAGGGTGCGCGGAATCAGCCCCAGCATTTT.

The V gene is TRBV9, the J gene TRBJ1-2; 7 nucleotides align to TRBD1. Germline CDR1 is SGDLS and CDR2 is YYNGEE. V dropped 3 bases and J dropped 4; count of bases not matched to a gene: 6. The CDR3 length is 14 residues. The CDR3 bases are TGTGCCAGCAGCGCCTCGGGACAGTTCTATGGCTACACCTTC. This encodes CASSASGQFYGYTF.

This chain joins TRBV28 and TRBJ1-4, with D perhaps TRBD1 (5 bases). Germline CDR1 is MDHEN and CDR2 is SYDVKM. V was pared by 6 bases and J by 4 bases, with 9 bases between. The CDR3 loop spans 13 amino acids. CDR3 nucleotides: TGTGCCAGCAGGGGGAGGGGTAATGAAAAACTGTTTTTT. Amino acid sequence: CASRGRGNEKLFF.

This clone was seen only once. The J gene is TRBJ2-2, the V gene TRBV6-5, with 14 bases matching TRBD2. The CDR3 has 15 residues. J gave up 6 bases and V 5 bases, and 2 bases lay outside the gene matches. Germline CDR1 and CDR2: MNHEY and SVGAGI. The chain's CDR3 is CASSRLAGGAGELFF. In DNA form, the CDR3 reads TGTGCCAGCAGTAGACTAGCGGGAGGGGCCGGGGAGCTGTTTTTT.

The chain combines TRBV15 with TRBJ2-7; TRBD1 aligns across 7 bases. Germline values: CDR1 LNHNV, CDR2 YYDKDF (reference sequence). After removal of 5 bases from V and 2 bases from J, the junction contained 6 bases not matched to a gene. The CDR3 totals 14 residues. This CDR3 reads CATSGGQPAYEQYF. The CDR3 bases are TGTGCCACCAGCGGGGGACAGCCTGCCTACGAGCAGTACTTC.

This chain links TRBV7-9 with TRBJ2-7, with 7 bases matching TRBD1. Trimming took 5 bases from V and 5 from J; bases not matched to a gene: 12. There are 15 residues in the CDR3. The V gene's germline CDR1 is SEHNR and CDR2 FQNEAQ (reference sequence). The CDR3 protein is CASSDLTGSKDEQYF. CDR3 DNA: TGTGCCAGCAGCGACTTGACAGGGAGTAAGGACGAGCAGTACTTC.